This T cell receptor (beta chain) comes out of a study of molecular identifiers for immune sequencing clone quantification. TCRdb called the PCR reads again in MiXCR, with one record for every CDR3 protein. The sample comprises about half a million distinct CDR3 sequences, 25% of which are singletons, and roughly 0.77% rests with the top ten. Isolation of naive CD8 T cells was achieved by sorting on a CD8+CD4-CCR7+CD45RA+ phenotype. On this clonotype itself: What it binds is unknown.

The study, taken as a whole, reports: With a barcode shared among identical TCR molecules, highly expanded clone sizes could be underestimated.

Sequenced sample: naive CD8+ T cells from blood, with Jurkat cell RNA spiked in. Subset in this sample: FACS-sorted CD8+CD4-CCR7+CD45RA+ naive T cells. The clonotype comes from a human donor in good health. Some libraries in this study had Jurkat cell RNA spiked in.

DNA for the CDR3: TGCAGTGCTTCCGGCTACGAGCAGTACTTC. Translating gives CSASGYEQYF. The rearrangement links TRBV20-1 to TRBJ2-7; D unresolved. Trimming stripped 5 bases from V and 3 bases from J, with 5 bases between. The germline V gene has CDR1 DFQATT and CDR2 SNEGSKA (reference sequence). CDR3 length: 10 residues.